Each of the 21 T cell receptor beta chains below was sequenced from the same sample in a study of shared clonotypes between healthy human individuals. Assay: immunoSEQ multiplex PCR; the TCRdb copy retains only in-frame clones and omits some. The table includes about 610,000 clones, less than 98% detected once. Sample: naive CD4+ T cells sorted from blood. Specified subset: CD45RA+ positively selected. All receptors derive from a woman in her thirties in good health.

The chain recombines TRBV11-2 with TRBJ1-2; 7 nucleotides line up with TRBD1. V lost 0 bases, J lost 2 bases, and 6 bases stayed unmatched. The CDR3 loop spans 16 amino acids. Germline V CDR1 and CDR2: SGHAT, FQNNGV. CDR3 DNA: TGTGCCAGCAGCTTAGAATGGGAGGGGGCGAACTATGGCTACACCTTC. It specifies CASSLEWEGANYGYTF.

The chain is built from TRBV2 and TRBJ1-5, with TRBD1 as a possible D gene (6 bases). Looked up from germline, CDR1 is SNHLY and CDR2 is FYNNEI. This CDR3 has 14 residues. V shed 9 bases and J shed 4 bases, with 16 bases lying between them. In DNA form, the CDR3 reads TGTGCCAGTAATACCCGAAGGGGGAATCAGCCCCAGCATTTT. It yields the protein CASNTRRGNQPQHF. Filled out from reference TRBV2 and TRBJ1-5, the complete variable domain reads EPEVTQTPSHQVTQMGQEVILRCVPISNHLYFYWYRQILGQKVEFLVSFYNNEISEKSEIFDDQFSVERPDGSNFTLKIRSTKLEDSAMYFCASNTRRGNQPQHFGDGTRLSIL.

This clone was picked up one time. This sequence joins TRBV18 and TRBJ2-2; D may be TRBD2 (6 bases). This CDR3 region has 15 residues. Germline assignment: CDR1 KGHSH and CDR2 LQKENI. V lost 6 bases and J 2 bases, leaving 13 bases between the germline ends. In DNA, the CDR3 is TGTGCCAGCTCCAATCGACTAGTTAACACCGGGGAGCTGTTTTTT. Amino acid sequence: CASSNRLVNTGELFF. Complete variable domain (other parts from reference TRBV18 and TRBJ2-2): NAGVMQNPRHLVRRRGQEARLRCSPMKGHSHVYWYRQLPEEGLKFMVYLQKENIIDESGMPKERFSAEFPKEGPSILRIQQVVRGDSAAYFCASSNRLVNTGELFFGEGSRLTVL.

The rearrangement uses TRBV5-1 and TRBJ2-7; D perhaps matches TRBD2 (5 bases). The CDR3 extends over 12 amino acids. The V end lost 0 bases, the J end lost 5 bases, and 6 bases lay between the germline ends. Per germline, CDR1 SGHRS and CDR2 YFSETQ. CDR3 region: CASSLERDEQYF. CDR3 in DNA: TGCGCCAGCAGCTTGGAGAGGGACGAGCAGTACTTC.

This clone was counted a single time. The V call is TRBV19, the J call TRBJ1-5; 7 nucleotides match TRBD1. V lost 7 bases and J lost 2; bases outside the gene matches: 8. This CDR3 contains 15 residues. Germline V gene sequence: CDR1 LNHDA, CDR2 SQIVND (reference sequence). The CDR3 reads CASTLQGRGNQPQHF. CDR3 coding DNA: TGTGCCAGTACCTTACAGGGGAGAGGCAATCAGCCCCAGCATTTT. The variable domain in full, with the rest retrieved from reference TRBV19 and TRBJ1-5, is DGGITQSPKYLFRKEGQNVTLSCEQNLNHDAMYWYRQDPGQGLRLIYYSQIVNDFQKGDIAEGYSVSREKKESFPLTVTSAQKNPTAFYLCASTLQGRGNQPQHFGDGTRLSIL.

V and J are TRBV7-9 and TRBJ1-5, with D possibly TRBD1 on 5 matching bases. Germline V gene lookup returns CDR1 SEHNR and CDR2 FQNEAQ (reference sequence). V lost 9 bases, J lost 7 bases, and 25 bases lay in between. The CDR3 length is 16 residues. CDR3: CASSPADRGRWQPQHF. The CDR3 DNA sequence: TGTGCCAGTAGTCCAGCGGACCGGGGCCGGTGGCAGCCCCAGCATTTT.

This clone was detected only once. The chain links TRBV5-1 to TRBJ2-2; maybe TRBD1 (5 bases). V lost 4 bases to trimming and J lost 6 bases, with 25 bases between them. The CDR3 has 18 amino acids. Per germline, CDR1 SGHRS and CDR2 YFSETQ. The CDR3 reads CASSLRQLGDVYAGELFF. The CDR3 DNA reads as TGCGCCAGCAGCCTGCGACAGTTGGGTGATGTTTACGCCGGGGAGCTGTTTTTT.

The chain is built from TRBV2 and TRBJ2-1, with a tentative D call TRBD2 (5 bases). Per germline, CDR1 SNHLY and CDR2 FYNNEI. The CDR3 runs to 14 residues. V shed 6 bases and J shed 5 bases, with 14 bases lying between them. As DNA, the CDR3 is TGTGCCAGCAGCTGGACTTCCGTCAACAATGAGCAGTTCTTC. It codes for CASSWTSVNNEQFF.

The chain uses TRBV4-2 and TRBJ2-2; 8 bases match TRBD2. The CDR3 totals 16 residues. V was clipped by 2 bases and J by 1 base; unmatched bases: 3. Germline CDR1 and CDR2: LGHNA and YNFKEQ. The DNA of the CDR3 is TGTGCCAGCAGCCAACTTAGCGGGATGAACACCGGGGAGCTGTTTTTT. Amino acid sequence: CASSQLSGMNTGELFF.

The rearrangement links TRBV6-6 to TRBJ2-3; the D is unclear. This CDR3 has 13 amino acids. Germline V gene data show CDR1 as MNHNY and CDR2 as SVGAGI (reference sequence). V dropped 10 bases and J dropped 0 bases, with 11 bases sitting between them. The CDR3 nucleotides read TGTGCCACCACTGTTACTAGCACAGATACGCAGTATTTT. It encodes CATTVTSTDTQYF.

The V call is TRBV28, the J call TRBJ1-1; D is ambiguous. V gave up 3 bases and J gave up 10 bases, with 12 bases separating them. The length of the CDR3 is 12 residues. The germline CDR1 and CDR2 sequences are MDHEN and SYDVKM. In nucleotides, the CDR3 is TGTGCCAGCAGTTTTAAGCCCAAGGGAGCTTTCTTT. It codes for CASSFKPKGAFF.

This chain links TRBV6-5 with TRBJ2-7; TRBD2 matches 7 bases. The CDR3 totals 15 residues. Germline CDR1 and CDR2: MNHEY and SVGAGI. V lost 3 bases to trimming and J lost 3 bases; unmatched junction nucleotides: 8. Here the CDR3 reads CASSYGASGYYEQYF. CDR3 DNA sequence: TGTGCCAGCAGTTATGGGGCTAGCGGATACTACGAGCAGTACTTC.

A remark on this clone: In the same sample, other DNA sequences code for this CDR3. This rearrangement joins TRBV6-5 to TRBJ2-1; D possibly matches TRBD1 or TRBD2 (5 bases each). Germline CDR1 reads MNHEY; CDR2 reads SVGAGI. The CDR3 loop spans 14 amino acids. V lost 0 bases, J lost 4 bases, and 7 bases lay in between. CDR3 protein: CASSYSRGYNEQFF. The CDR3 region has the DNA TGTGCCAGCAGTTACTCGAGGGGATACAATGAGCAGTTCTTC.

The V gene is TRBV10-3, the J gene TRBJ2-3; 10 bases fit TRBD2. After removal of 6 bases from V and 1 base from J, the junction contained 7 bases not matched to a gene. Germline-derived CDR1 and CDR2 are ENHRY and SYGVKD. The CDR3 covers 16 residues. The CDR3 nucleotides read TGTGCCATCAGGGGGACTAGCGTATGGGGCACAGATACGCAGTATTTT. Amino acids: CAIRGTSVWGTDTQYF.

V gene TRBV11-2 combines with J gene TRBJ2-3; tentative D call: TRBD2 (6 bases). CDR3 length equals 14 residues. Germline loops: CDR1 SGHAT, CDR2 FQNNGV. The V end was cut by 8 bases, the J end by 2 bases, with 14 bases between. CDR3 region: CASRKAGLTDTQYF. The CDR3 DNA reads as TGTGCCAGCCGCAAGGCGGGGCTCACAGATACGCAGTATTTT. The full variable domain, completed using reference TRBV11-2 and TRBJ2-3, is EAGVAQSPRYKIIEKRQSVAFWCNPISGHATLYWYQQILGQGPKLLIQFQNNGVVDDSQLPKDRFSAERLKGVDSTLKIQPAKLEDSAVYLCASRKAGLTDTQYFGPGTRLTVL.

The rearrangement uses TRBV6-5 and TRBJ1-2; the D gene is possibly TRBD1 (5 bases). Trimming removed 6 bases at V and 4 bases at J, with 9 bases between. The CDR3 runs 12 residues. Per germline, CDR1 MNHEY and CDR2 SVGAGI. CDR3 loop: CASRQEGYGYTF. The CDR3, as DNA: TGTGCCAGCAGACAGGAGGGCTATGGCTACACCTTC.

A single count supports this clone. CDR3 residues: CASSQTSGGVYEQYF. The CDR3, as DNA: TGTGCCAGCAGTCAGACTAGCGGGGGAGTCTACGAGCAGTACTTC. The genes are TRBV6-1 and TRBJ2-7; TRBD2 matches 12 bases. V dropped 5 bases and J dropped 3; count of bases not matched to a gene: 5. Germline V gene lookup returns CDR1 MNHNS and CDR2 SASEGT. The CDR3 has 15 residues.

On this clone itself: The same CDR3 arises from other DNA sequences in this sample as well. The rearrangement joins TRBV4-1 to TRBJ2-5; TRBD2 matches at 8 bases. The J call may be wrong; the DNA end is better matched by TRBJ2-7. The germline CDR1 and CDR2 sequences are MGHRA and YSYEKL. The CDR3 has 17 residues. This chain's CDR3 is CASSQDRGAGVFSEQYF. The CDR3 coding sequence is TGCGCCAGCAGCCAAGACAGGGGAGCGGGAGTATTTTCCGAGCAGTACTTC.

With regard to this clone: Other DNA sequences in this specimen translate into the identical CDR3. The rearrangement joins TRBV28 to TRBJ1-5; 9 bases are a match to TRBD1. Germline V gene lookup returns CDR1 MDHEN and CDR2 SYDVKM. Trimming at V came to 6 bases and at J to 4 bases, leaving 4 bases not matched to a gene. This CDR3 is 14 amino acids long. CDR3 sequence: CASSTGQGNQPQHF. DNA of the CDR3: TGTGCCAGCAGCACGGGACAGGGAAATCAGCCCCAGCATTTT.

This CDR3 is CASSFGRTSGRPQWDTQYF. The CDR3 nucleotides are TGCGCCAGCAGCTTTGGGCGGACTAGCGGGAGGCCCCAGTGGGATACGCAGTATTTT. J is TRBJ2-3 and V is TRBV5-1; 14 bases are shared with TRBD2. This CDR3 comprises 19 residues. Trimming cost V 2 bases and J 6 bases; bases outside gene matches: 14. Germline V gene data show CDR1 as SGHRS and CDR2 as YFSETQ.

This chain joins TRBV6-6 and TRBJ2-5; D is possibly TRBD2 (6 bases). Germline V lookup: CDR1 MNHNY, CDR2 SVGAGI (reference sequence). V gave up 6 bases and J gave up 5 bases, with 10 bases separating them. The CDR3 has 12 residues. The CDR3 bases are TGTGCCAGCAGGGGCGGGACGGAGACCCAGTACTTC. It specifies CASRGGTETQYF.